The present TCR beta chain was sequenced within a study of neurological immune-mediated disorders. Overall study results and limits: No CDR3 amino acid sequences were shared by expanded clones across subjects, suggesting private repertoires in all groups. Expansion of TCR clones was greatest in HTLV-1-associated myelopathy and smallest in multiple sclerosis, where it fell below that of healthy controls.

V was pared by 4 bases and J by 7 bases, with 11 bases between. Germline V gene data show CDR1 as LGHDT and CDR2 as YNNKEL (reference sequence). The CDR3 spans 13 residues. By share, this clonotype counts as medium-sized. Its target is unknown. 2 million unsorted PBMCs were stored in RNAlater at -80 °C before RNA extraction. Synthesis of cDNA was accomplished via 5'RACE employing 10-nucleotide random UMIs. One entry per CDR3 protein, called by TCRdb with MiXCR from the 5' RACE reads. Seen here are about 50,000 distinct CDR3 sequences, about 9.4% observed once, and the top ten hold 5.3%. The sample consisted of PBMCs. This receptor was taken from a man aged 65-85 years with HTLV-1-associated myelopathy (HAM/TSP). The rearrangement uses TRBV3-1 and TRBJ1-3; a possible D gene is TRBD1 (5 bases). The CDR3 sequence is CASSRGDANTIYF. The CDR3 bases are TGTGCCAGCAGCCGGGGGGATGCCAACACCATATATTTT.